These 2 T cell receptor beta chains came from one sample sequenced in a study of human T cells and chemical hapten exposure. Time point defined: pre-sensitization, week 0. Regarding treatment: therapeutic diphenylcyclopropenone sensitization with weekly scalp DPC. TCRdb passed the RACE reads through MiXCR, listing each CDR3 protein once. The data hold 190,000 or so distinct CDR3 sequences, with more than 25% observed a single time. The specimen was whole blood, collected in connection with sensitization to the hapten diphenylcyclopropenone (DPC). The receptors here all came from a woman aged 25 to 39 with alopecia areata. Some clones in this sample may be carry-over from other donors' samples.

This rearrangement joins TRBV5-1 to TRBJ2-7, with 10 bases fitting TRBD2. J lost 7 bases, V lost 1 base, and 11 bases had no gene match. The CDR3 has 16 residues. In germline, CDR1 is SGHRS, CDR2 YFSETQ. The DNA for the CDR3 is TGCGCCAGCAGCTTGTGGCTAGCGGGAGTCGCGGTTGAGCAGTACTTC. This sequence encodes CASSLWLAGVAVEQYF.

This clonotype was observed a few times. The chain combines TRBV5-6 with TRBJ1-1; TRBD1 might be the D (5 bases). Trimming removed 5 bases at V and 4 bases at J, with 18 bases between. This CDR3 has 15 residues. Per germline, CDR1 SGHDT and CDR2 YYEEEE. The CDR3 region has the DNA TGTGCCAGCAGTTACTCTTGGGGGGGTGCCACTGAAGCTTTCTTT. Encoded protein: CASSYSWGGATEAFF.